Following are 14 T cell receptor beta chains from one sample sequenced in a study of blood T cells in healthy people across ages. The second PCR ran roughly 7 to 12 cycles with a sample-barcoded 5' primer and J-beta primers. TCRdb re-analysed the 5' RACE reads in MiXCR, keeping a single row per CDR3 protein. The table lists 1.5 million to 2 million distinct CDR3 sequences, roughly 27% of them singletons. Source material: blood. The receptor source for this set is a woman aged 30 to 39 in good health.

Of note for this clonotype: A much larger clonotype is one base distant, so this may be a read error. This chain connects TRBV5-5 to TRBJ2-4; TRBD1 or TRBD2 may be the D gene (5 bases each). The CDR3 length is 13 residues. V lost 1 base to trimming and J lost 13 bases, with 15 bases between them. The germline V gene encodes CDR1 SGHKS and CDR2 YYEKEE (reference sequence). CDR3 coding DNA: TGTGCCAGCAGCTTGTGGGACCAAGAGATCCAGTACTTC. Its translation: CASSLWDQEIQYF.

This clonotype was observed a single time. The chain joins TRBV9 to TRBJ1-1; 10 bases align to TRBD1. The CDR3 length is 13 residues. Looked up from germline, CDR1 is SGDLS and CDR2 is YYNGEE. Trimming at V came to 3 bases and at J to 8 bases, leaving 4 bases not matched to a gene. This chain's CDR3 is CASSARDRGEAFF. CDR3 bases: TGTGCCAGCAGCGCCCGGGACAGGGGCGAAGCTTTCTTT.

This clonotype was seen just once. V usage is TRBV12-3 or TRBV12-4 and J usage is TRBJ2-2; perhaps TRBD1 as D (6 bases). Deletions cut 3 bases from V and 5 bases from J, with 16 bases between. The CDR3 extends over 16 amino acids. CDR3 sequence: CASSFKTGLGTGELFF. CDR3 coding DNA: TGTGCCAGCAGTTTTAAAACAGGGCTGGGAACCGGGGAGCTGTTTTTT.

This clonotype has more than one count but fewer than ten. This chain's CDR3 is CASSLGQVETIYGYTF. The CDR3, as DNA: TGTGCCAGCAGCCTGGGACAGGTCGAAACTATCTATGGCTACACCTTC. The gene calls are TRBV7-2 and TRBJ1-2, with 8 positions matching TRBD1. The trim removed 5 bases at V and 4 bases at J, leaving 12 bases unmatched. The CDR3 spans 16 residues. CDR1 is SGHTA, CDR2 FQGNSA, per germline.

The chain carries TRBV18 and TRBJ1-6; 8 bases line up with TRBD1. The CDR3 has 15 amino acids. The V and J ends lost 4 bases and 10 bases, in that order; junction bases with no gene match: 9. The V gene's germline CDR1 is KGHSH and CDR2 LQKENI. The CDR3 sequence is CASSRGQGVSSPLHF. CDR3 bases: TGTGCCAGCTCACGAGGACAGGGTGTGAGCTCACCCCTCCACTTT.

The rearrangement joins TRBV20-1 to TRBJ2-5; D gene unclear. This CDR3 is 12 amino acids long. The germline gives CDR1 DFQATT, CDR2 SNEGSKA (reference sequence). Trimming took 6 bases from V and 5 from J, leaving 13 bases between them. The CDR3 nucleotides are TGCAGTGCACCACCACCTGGGGAGACCCAGTACTTC. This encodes CSAPPPGETQYF.

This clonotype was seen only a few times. For the CDR3, the DNA is TGTGCCAGCCTTCCTTCTTTGGGCTACAATGAGCAGTTCTTC. It translates to CASLPSLGYNEQFF. The V gene is TRBV28, the J gene TRBJ2-1; D is unclear. Germline loops: CDR1 MDHEN, CDR2 SYDVKM. With 8 bases removed from V and 3 bases from J, the gap between germline ends came to 14 bases. The CDR3 runs to 14 residues.

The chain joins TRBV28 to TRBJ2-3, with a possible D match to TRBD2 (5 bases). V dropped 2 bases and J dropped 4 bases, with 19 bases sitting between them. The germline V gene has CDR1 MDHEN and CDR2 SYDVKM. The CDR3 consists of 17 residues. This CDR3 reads CASSLSFLALVADTQYF. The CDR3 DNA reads TGTGCCAGCAGTTTAAGTTTCCTAGCCCTAGTGGCAGATACGCAGTATTTT.

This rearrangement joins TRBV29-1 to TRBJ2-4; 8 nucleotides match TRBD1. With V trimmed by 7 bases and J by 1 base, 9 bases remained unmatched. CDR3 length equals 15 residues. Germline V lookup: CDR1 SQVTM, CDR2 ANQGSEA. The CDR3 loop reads CSAITGGRAKNIQYF. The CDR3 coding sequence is TGCAGCGCGATCACAGGGGGGAGGGCCAAAAACATTCAGTACTTC.

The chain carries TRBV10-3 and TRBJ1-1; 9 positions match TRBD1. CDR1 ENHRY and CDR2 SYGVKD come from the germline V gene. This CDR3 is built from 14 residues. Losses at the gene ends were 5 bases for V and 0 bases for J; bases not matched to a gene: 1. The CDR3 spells CAISRTGVNTEAFF. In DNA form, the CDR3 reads TGTGCCATCAGTCGGACAGGGGTGAACACTGAAGCTTTCTTT.

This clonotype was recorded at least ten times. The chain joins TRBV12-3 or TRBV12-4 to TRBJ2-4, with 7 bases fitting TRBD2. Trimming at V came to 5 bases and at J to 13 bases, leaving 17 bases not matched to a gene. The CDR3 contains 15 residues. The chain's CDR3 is CASSPLGAPRGEQYF. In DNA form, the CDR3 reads TGTGCCAGCAGTCCTTTGGGCGCTCCCCGGGGGGAGCAGTACTTC.

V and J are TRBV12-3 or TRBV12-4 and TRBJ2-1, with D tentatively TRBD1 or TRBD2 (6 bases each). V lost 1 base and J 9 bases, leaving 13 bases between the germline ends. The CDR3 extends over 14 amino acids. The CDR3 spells CASSLGGASIEQFF. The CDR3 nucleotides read TGTGCCAGCAGTTTAGGGGGGGCTAGCATTGAGCAGTTCTTC.

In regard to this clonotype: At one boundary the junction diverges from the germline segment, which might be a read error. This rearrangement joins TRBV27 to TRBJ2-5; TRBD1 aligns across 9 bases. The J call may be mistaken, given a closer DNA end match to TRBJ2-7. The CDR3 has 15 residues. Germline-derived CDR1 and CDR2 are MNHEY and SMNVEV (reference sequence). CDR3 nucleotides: TGTACCAGCAGTTTATCGGGACAGGGTAGCTACGAGCAGTACTTC. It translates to CTSSLSGQGSYEQYF.

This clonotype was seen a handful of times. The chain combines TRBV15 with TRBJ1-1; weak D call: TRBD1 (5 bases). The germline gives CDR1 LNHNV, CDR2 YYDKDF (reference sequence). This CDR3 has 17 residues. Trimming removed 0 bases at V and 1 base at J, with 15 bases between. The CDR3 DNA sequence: TGTGCCACCAGCAGAGACCTTCAGACAGTCCAGAACACTGAAGCTTTCTTT. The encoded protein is CATSRDLQTVQNTEAFF.